The clone carrying this T cell receptor (beta chain) was found a few times. Antigen unknown. The junction and the germline gene differ at one end; a read error may be behind it. Only in-frame clones appear in the TCRdb table, and some are missing; sequencing was by immunoSEQ multiplex PCR. The sample has about 140,000 clones; around 90% are singletons. These data belong to a study of T cell responses to AZD1222 COVID-19 vaccine. The study's findings and limits: Sampling captured repertoires only after the peak T cell response.

In germline, CDR1 is KGHDR, CDR2 SFDVKD. The CDR3 is made up of 11 amino acids. The source material was peripheral blood, sampled on day 0 of AZD1222 vaccination. This TCR came from an adult in good health. This sequence joins TRBV24-1 and TRBJ1-1; D possibly corresponds to TRBD1 (5 bases). CDR3 amino acids: CATSRGTQAFF. The CDR3 DNA reads TGTGCCACCAGTAGGGGAACTCAAGCTTTTTTT.